These 26 T cell receptor beta chains were sequenced from one sample in a study of CD8 T cells in Susac syndrome. Reverse transcription used roughly 0.45 to 1 ug RNA and random hexamers. MiXCR, run by TCRdb on the immunoSEQ multiplex PCR reads, gives a single entry per CDR3 protein. The table has more than 75,000 distinct CDR3 sequences, approximately 94% seen once. Specimen: CD8+ T cells from PBMCs. These receptors all come from a human donor in good health.

The V gene is TRBV20-1, the J gene TRBJ2-1; 7 nucleotides match TRBD2. Germline CDR1 reads DFQATT; CDR2 reads SNEGSKA (reference sequence). This CDR3 region has 15 residues. CDR3 sequence (DNA): TGCAGCGTTATCCTAGCGGAGCCCTCCTACAATGAGCAGTTCTTC. This codes for CSVILAEPSYNEQFF.

The chain combines TRBV5-6 with TRBJ2-7, with D perhaps matching TRBD2 (5 bases). V was cut by 0 bases and J by 4 bases, with 14 bases left in between. Germline V gene sequence: CDR1 SGHDT, CDR2 YYEEEE. The CDR3 has 15 residues. The CDR3 is CASSLGPGSIYEQYF. The CDR3 DNA sequence: TGTGCCAGCAGCTTGGGACCGGGAAGTATTTACGAGCAGTACTTC.

The chain links TRBV4-3 to TRBJ1-1; 7 nucleotides align to TRBD1. The J segment lost 5 bases and the V segment lost 6 bases, leaving 12 bases of the junction unmatched. CDR1 LGHNA and CDR2 YSLEER come from the germline V gene. The CDR3 contains 15 residues. The CDR3 spells CASRRRSRGNTEAFF. The CDR3 DNA sequence: TGCGCCAGCAGACGTCGCAGCAGGGGGAATACTGAAGCTTTCTTT.

This clonotype has a single count. The chain combines TRBV14 with TRBJ2-2, with 10 positions matching TRBD1. The CDR3 extends over 19 amino acids. CDR1 SGHDN and CDR2 FVKESK come from the germline V gene. Trimming took 2 bases from V and 4 from J; bases not matched to a gene: 13. This chain's CDR3 is CASSQTPSGQGYITGELFF. The CDR3, as DNA: TGTGCCAGCAGCCAAACCCCCTCGGGACAGGGGTATATCACCGGGGAGCTGTTTTTT.

J is TRBJ1-5 and V is TRBV5-1; D unclear. The germline V and J ends were trimmed by 0 bases and 5 bases, with 6 bases remaining between them. Germline V CDR1 and CDR2: SGHRS, YFSETQ. The CDR3 contains 13 residues. The CDR3 DNA sequence: TGCGCCAGCAGCTTGGTATCTGATCAGCCCCAGCATTTT. Protein product: CASSLVSDQPQHF.

The chain couples TRBV6-2 or TRBV6-3 to TRBJ2-5; D not resolved. The CDR3 runs 13 residues. Germline CDR1 MNHEY, CDR2 SVGEGT. The V end was cut by 7 bases, the J end by 5 bases, with 14 bases between. The CDR3 protein is CASNDLLWETQYF. The DNA of the CDR3 is TGTGCCAGCAACGACTTACTGTGGGAGACCCAGTACTTC.

The V and J genes are TRBV19 and TRBJ2-1; the match to TRBD2 covers 8 bases. CDR1 and CDR2 from the germline V gene are LNHDA and SQIVND (reference sequence). The CDR3 covers 14 residues. J lost 3 bases, V lost 4 bases, and 2 bases had no gene match. CDR3 DNA sequence: TGTGCCAGTAGTAACGGGGGGGACTACAATGAGCAGTTCTTC. Translated: CASSNGGDYNEQFF.

The J gene is TRBJ1-3, the V gene TRBV11-2; 7 positions match TRBD1. Germline V gives CDR1 SGHAT, CDR2 FQNNGV. The trim removed 4 bases at V and 0 bases at J, leaving 9 bases unmatched. The CDR3 is 17 amino acids. CDR3: CASSSSTTGVSGNTIYF. In nucleotides, the CDR3 is TGTGCCAGCAGCTCCTCAACCACAGGGGTCTCTGGAAACACCATATATTTT.

V is TRBV9 and J is TRBJ1-1, with no clear D. Germline assignment: CDR1 SGDLS and CDR2 YYNGEE. Trimming took 4 bases from V and 0 from J, leaving 7 bases between them. The CDR3 is 13 amino acids. The CDR3 bases are TGTGCCAGCAGCCCCCTGATGAACACTGAAGCTTTCTTT. This codes for CASSPLMNTEAFF.

The CDR3 reads CASSQVGGRGLETQYF. CDR3 DNA: TGCGCCAGCAGCCAAGTAGGAGGTCGCGGGTTAGAGACCCAGTACTTC. V is TRBV4-3 and J is TRBJ2-5; maybe TRBD2 (5 bases). Looked up from germline, CDR1 is LGHNA and CDR2 is YSLEER. CDR3 length: 16 amino acids. Trimming cost V 1 base and J 4 bases, with 16 bases left between them.

The chain has TRBV7-8 and TRBJ2-3; 8 nucleotides line up with TRBD1. Germline CDR1 is SGHVS and CDR2 is FQNEAQ. CDR3 length: 16 residues. V dropped 5 bases and J dropped 4; count of bases not matched to a gene: 11. The chain's CDR3 is CASSPLDRVGSDTQYF. The CDR3, as DNA: TGTGCCAGCAGCCCGCTGGACAGGGTTGGATCAGATACGCAGTATTTT.

V gene TRBV6-2 or TRBV6-3 combines with J gene TRBJ2-7, with 8 bases identical to TRBD2. The CDR3 extends over 15 amino acids. The germline V gene encodes CDR1 MNHEY and CDR2 SVGEGT. The ends lost 7 bases at V and 4 bases at J; junction bases unmatched: 12. The CDR3 sequence is CASTGSGRAGYEQYV. CDR3 nucleotides: TGTGCCAGCACGGGGAGCGGGAGAGCAGGGTACGAGCAGTACGTC.

This chain connects TRBV29-1 to TRBJ2-2, with D unclear. Trimming pared 0 bases from V and 5 bases from J, leaving 16 bases between. This CDR3 has 16 amino acids. Germline lookup yields CDR1 SQVTM and CDR2 ANQGSEA. The CDR3 reads CSVEDRVSTLTGELFF. The CDR3 DNA sequence: TGCAGCGTTGAAGATCGGGTTTCGACGTTAACCGGGGAGCTGTTTTTT.

The chain links TRBV5-1 to TRBJ2-7, with no clear D. Trimming removed 3 bases at V and 4 bases at J, with 11 bases between. Germline assignment: CDR1 SGHRS and CDR2 YFSETQ. The CDR3 spans 13 residues. The CDR3 loop is CASSSSKGYEQYF. As DNA, the CDR3 is TGCGCCAGCAGCTCCTCAAAGGGTTACGAGCAGTACTTC.

This chain uses TRBV12-3 or TRBV12-4 with TRBJ1-2; D gene ambiguous. The V and J ends lost 6 bases and 12 bases respectively, with 17 bases between them. CDR3 length: 12 residues. CDR3 sequence reads: CASSPGPLHDTF. CDR3 nucleotide sequence: TGTGCCAGCAGCCCCGGGCCCCTCCACGACACCTTC.

CDR3 region: CASSPPGQIQPLHF. The CDR3 DNA sequence: TGTGCCAGCAGCCCCCCGGGACAGATTCAACCCCTCCACTTT. This rearrangement joins TRBV7-9 to TRBJ1-6, with 7 bases that match TRBD1. V was pared by 5 bases and J by 12 bases, with 10 bases of the junction left unmatched. In germline, CDR1 is SEHNR, CDR2 FQNEAQ (reference sequence). The CDR3 totals 14 residues. Variable domain in full (rest from reference TRBV7-9 and TRBJ1-6): DTGVSQNPRHKITKRGQNVTFRCDPISEHNRLYWYRQTLGQGPEFLTYFQNEAQLEKSRLLSDRFSAERPKGSFSTLEIQRTEQGDSAMYLCASSPPGQIQPLHFGNGTRLTVT.

V usage is TRBV7-9 and J usage is TRBJ1-1; 7 bases are shared with TRBD1. The CDR3 consists of 17 residues. Germline CDR1 and CDR2: SEHNR and FQNEAQ (reference sequence). V shed 4 bases, J shed 1 base, and the junction held 12 bases outside the gene matches. The CDR3 loop reads CASSYRDSRFRNTEAFF. The CDR3 DNA reads as TGTGCCAGCAGCTACCGGGACAGCCGGTTTAGGAACACTGAAGCTTTCTTT. Complete variable domain (other parts from reference TRBV7-9 and TRBJ1-1): DTGVSQNPRHKITKRGQNVTFRCDPISEHNRLYWYRQTLGQGPEFLTYFQNEAQLEKSRLLSDRFSAERPKGSFSTLEIQRTEQGDSAMYLCASSYRDSRFRNTEAFFGQGTRLTVV.

The genes are TRBV9 and TRBJ2-5, with D tentatively TRBD2 (6 bases). Gene TRBJ2-1 matches the end of the DNA better, so the J call may be wrong. The CDR3 runs 11 residues. Germline loops: CDR1 SGDLS, CDR2 YYNGEE. Written as DNA, the CDR3 is TGTGCCAGCAGTACCGGGACTTTCCAGTTCTTC. Its translation: CASSTGTFQFF.

The chain employs TRBV6-2 or TRBV6-3 and TRBJ1-2; D ambiguous. The V end lost 3 bases, the J end lost 1 base, and 15 bases lay between the germline ends. Per germline, CDR1 MNHEY and CDR2 SVGEGT. The CDR3 covers 16 residues. CDR3 protein: CASSYYLADRNYGYTF. In DNA, the CDR3 is TGTGCCAGCAGTTATTATTTGGCAGACCGTAACTATGGCTACACCTTC.

The chain links TRBV5-1 to TRBJ2-3; 7 bases align to TRBD2. Losses at the gene ends were 0 bases for V and 1 base for J; bases not matched to a gene: 5. There are 16 residues in the CDR3. Germline CDR1 is SGHRS and CDR2 is YFSETQ. CDR3 protein: CASSLDSGDRTDTQYF. Written as DNA, the CDR3 is TGCGCCAGCAGCTTGGACAGCGGGGACCGCACAGATACGCAGTATTTT.

This clonotype was seen only a few times. The rearrangement uses TRBV6-5 and TRBJ2-1; 7 bases are shared with TRBD2. The CDR3 runs to 15 residues. The junction had 9 bases not matched to a gene; V was cut back by 6 bases and J by 4 bases. Germline CDR1 reads MNHEY; CDR2 reads SVGAGI. CDR3 sequence: CASSVLAYHYNEQFF. CDR3 bases: TGTGCCAGCAGCGTACTAGCGTATCATTACAATGAGCAGTTCTTC.

The rearrangement joins TRBV29-1 to TRBJ2-1, with D perhaps matching TRBD2 (5 bases). Trimming pared 4 bases from V and 0 bases from J, leaving 16 bases between. The germline V gene encodes CDR1 SQVTM and CDR2 ANQGSEA. The CDR3 consists of 16 residues. Here the CDR3 reads CSVVGLAFGSYNEQFF. CDR3 bases: TGCAGCGTTGTAGGGCTAGCCTTCGGCTCCTACAATGAGCAGTTCTTC.

The V call is TRBV9, the J call TRBJ2-7, with D perhaps assigned TRBD1 or TRBD2 (5 bases each). CDR1 SGDLS and CDR2 YYNGEE come from the germline V gene. V was cut by 4 bases and J by 0 bases, with 11 bases left in between. The CDR3 extends over 14 amino acids. CDR3 amino acids: CASSPGSSSYEQYV. The CDR3 region has the DNA TGTGCCAGCAGCCCAGGGAGTAGCTCCTACGAGCAGTACGTC.

V gene TRBV6-5 combines with J gene TRBJ2-3, with D perhaps TRBD2 (6 bases). CDR1 is MNHEY, CDR2 SVGAGI, per germline. There are 12 residues in the CDR3. V lost 7 bases to trimming and J lost 5 bases, with 10 bases between them. CDR3 loop: CASIGGEDTQYF. The CDR3, as DNA: TGTGCCAGCATCGGGGGAGAAGATACGCAGTATTTT.

The chain uses TRBV24-1 and TRBJ2-5, with D perhaps given as TRBD1 or TRBD2 (5 bases each). This CDR3 contains 16 residues. The germline V and J ends were trimmed by 7 bases and 1 base, with 18 bases remaining between them. The germline gives CDR1 KGHDR, CDR2 SFDVKD. The CDR3, as DNA: TGTGCCACCAGCAACCAGGGAGAGCCGGGCCAAGAGACCCAGTACTTC. Amino acid sequence: CATSNQGEPGQETQYF.

This clonotype was seen a single time. J is TRBJ1-3 and V is TRBV27; a weak D match, TRBD1 (5 bases). Looked up from germline, CDR1 is MNHEY and CDR2 is SMNVEV (reference sequence). V was pared by 5 bases and J by 6 bases, with 11 bases between. This CDR3 is 13 amino acids long. CDR3 sequence reads: CASSPGPSNTIYF. The DNA for the CDR3 is TGTGCCAGCAGTCCGGGGCCCTCAAACACCATATATTTT.